Included here is one TCR beta chain sequence, with context. What it binds is not known. The sample originates from a study of Graves' ophthalmopathy and Graves' hyperthyroidism. Overall study findings and caveats: Discrimination between ophthalmopathy and stable hyperthyroidism by a 13-signature model showed approximately 89% sensitivity and 70% to 82% specificity. In blood appeared most of the expanded thyroid clonotypes whose frequency exceeded 0.001.

V dropped 5 bases and J dropped 0; count of bases not matched to a gene: 11. CDR3 length: 18 residues. Germline loops: CDR1 SEHNR, CDR2 FQNEAQ (reference sequence). Amplifying from RNA transcripts, the study obtained TCR beta CDR3 regions. An initial RT-PCR round employing HTBI primers preceded a second-round multiplex PCR. MiXCR, applied by TCRdb to the multiplex PCR reads, yields one record per CDR3 protein. The sample lists around 1,000,000 distinct CDR3 sequences; less than 45% were seen once. Diagnostic conclusions were grounded in clinical symptoms, serum thyroxine, TRAb, thyroid ultrasound and orbital computed tomography.

The sequence came from an adult man with Graves' hyperthyroidism. The sample taken for sequencing was peripheral blood or thyroid tissue (not recorded which). The V and J genes are TRBV7-9 and TRBJ2-3, with TRBD2 matching 10 bases. CDR3 amino acids: CASSQGVASGGSTDTQYF. CDR3 DNA: TGTGCCAGCAGCCAAGGTGTCGCTAGCGGGGGCAGCACAGATACGCAGTATTTT.